Listed below are T cell receptor beta chains from one sample, sequenced in a study of shared T cell receptors in the human thymus. Method: immunoSEQ multiplex PCR; TCRdb's copy keeps in-frame clones and lacks some. The top ten hold approximately 0.018% of the sample, which has under 450,000 clones, around 95% seen once. Sequences were obtained from thymocytes. The receptor set was obtained from a human donor. The conserved cysteine and the conserved F or W are not part of the CDR3 here. Fields, in order: V gene, J gene, CDR3 protein.

>TRBV30|TRBJ2-2
ASSTSGKSGELF
>TRBV10-1|TRBJ2-1
ASRGPGQGGDEQF
>TRBV7-6|TRBJ1-2
ASSLGHRGAYGYT
>TRBV2|TRBJ1-1
ASSEPRQNTEAF
>TRBV28|TRBJ2-7
ASSFTSGNYEQY
>TRBV7-9|TRBJ1-2
ASNDHWAGEVLSGYT
>TRBV28|TRBJ2-2
ASSSPRNGRIGELF
>TRBV28|TRBJ2-1
ASRAGSSYNEQF
>TRBV5-6|TRBJ1-3
ASSLGQGGGNTIY
>TRBV5-5|TRBJ2-5
ASSLRREQETQY
>TRBV5-1|TRBJ2-4
ASSLMDREDIQY
>TRBV7-2|TRBJ2-3
ASSPRGRDTQY
>TRBV30|TRBJ1-5
AWGTGRYSNQPQH
>TRBV6-1|TRBJ2-1
ASSEFGTSGRRRLYNEQF
>TRBV5-6|TRBJ2-7
ASSPGLAGADEQY
>TRBV28|TRBJ1-1
ASSFRQVNTEAF
>TRBV30|TRBJ2-5
AWSRDRDGTDVGTQY
>TRBV30|TRBJ2-7
AWKGLAGYEQY
>TRBV5-8|TRBJ2-3
ASSPWEKTDTQY
>TRBV14|TRBJ2-7
ASSQERGRENEQY
>TRBV23-1|TRBJ1-2
ASSQQDRPYGYT
>TRBV6-6|TRBJ2-7
ASSGGQGPYEQY
>TRBV5-6|TRBJ1-2
ASSPGAGDREGYGYT
>TRBV18|TRBJ1-5
ASSPKPGRSSPQH
>TRBV6-1|TRBJ2-4
ASSEAGGQGKNIQY
>TRBV6-1|TRBJ2-7
ASSEVVGLRLYEQY
>TRBV10-3|TRBJ2-1
AISEVGDISQRSSYNEQF
>TRBV18|TRBJ2-4
ASSPPDSGRPGENIQY
>TRBV2|TRBJ1-1
ASIEGTTGDVTEAF
>TRBV27|TRBJ2-1
ASTMWGTRGLASNEQF
>TRBV5-4|TRBJ2-7
ASSGRGGEKMGRIGEQY
>TRBV25-1|TRBJ2-1
ASSVQGPNEQF
>TRBV6-1|TRBJ2-1
ASSEVRREGHNEQF
>TRBV19|TRBJ1-2
ASSMRDKANYGYT
>TRBV5-1|TRBJ1-1
ASSLTTGTGPNTEAF
>TRBV7-2|TRBJ2-7
ASSLVSPRKNGYEQY
>TRBV7-6|TRBJ2-3
ASSSLGGRRTDTQY
>TRBV5-1|TRBJ2-1
ASSVRLPGNEQF
>TRBV11-2|TRBJ2-7
ASSLTSAPYEQY
>TRBV18|TRBJ2-1
ASSPRTSGRGYNEQF
>TRBV7-4|TRBJ2-7
ASSSRDRASYEQY
>TRBV4-2|TRBJ2-5
ASSRTGMDQETQY
>TRBV6-1|TRBJ1-2
ASSEVDRVHGYT
>TRBV2|TRBJ1-3
ASRRTFSYSSIY
>TRBV28|TRBJ2-2
ASSIGSSGNTNTGELF
>TRBV5-4|TRBJ2-7
ASSIGYEQY
>TRBV27|TRBJ2-3
YKGTDTQY
>TRBV29-1|TRBJ2-3
SVHLVLTQY
>TRBV5-1|TRBJ1-1
ASSLTGAQNTEAF
>TRBV5-6|TRBJ2-6
ASSLVQGSLLSGANVLT
>TRBV15|TRBJ1-3
ATSRSNRGQLGNTIY
>TRBV5-1|TRBJ1-1
ASSTGQVNTEAF
>TRBV30|TRBJ2-7
ACARGLLYEQY
>TRBV7-9|TRBJ2-1
ASSQGLAGVYEQF
>TRBV30|TRBJ1-1
AWNRTANTEAF
>TRBV11-1|TRBJ1-1
ASSPRADRLNTEAF
>TRBV7-8|TRBJ2-1
ASSLPSGTYNEQF
>TRBV6-1|TRBJ2-7
ASRKTSGASYEQY
>TRBV21-1|TRBJ2-7
ASSKGALDAKRLRRAYEQY